This T cell receptor beta chain was retrieved from a study of Ad26.COV2.S vaccination and SARS-CoV-2 variants. Study at large: Into the muscle, Ad26.COV2.S was dosed once or twice, 56 days apart.

Clones were read by immunoSEQ multiplex PCR, and TCRdb kept only the in-frame ones, dropping some. Among hundreds of thousands of clones listed, more than 85% were seen once. As to treatment: 15 to 20 received Ad26.COV2.S at low or high dose, single or two shots; 5 received placebo; per-sample allocation not given. Following the first vaccine or placebo injection, samples were taken on day 63. The sample came from a Boston adult aged 18-55 years. Study results and limitations: Substantial breadth was reportedly displayed by spike-specific CD8+ and CD4+ T cell responses after vaccination. Analyses that measured TCR breadth and depth may have underestimated total T cell responses.

Looked up from germline, CDR1 is SQVTM and CDR2 is ANQGSEA. This CDR3 has 13 residues. Trimming pared 6 bases from V and 4 bases from J, leaving 12 bases between. Comment on this clone: Its antigen is as yet unknown.

The source was peripheral blood, collected in a trial of Ad26.COV2.S vaccine versus placebo. The rearrangement links TRBV29-1 to TRBJ2-2; TRBD1 might be the D (6 bases). The TCR was taken from a person aged 18-65 years who received the Ad26.COV2.S COVID-19 vaccine or a placebo. DNA of the CDR3: TGCAGCGTGGGCTTACAGGGCACCGGGGAGCTGTTTTTT. Protein sequence: CSVGLQGTGELFF.